This T cell receptor beta chain stems from a study of blood T cell repertoires in COVID-19. There are 13 residues in the CDR3. Per germline, CDR1 MNHNS and CDR2 SASEGT. V lost 2 bases and J 2 bases, leaving 6 bases between the germline ends. The protocol was immunoSEQ multiplex PCR, while the TCRdb copy is restricted to in-frame clones and leaves out a portion. The table lists some 250,000 clones, more than 85% of them singletons. This clone was recorded a few times. The receptor was derived from a woman in her 70s with active or convalescent COVID-19. The sample consisted of peripheral blood. The V call is TRBV6-1, the J call TRBJ1-2, with D perhaps TRBD1 (5 bases). Written as DNA, the CDR3 is TGTGCCAGCAGTGAACAGGGAAACTATGGCTACACCTTC. Amino acid sequence: CASSEQGNYGYTF.